These 5 T cell receptor beta chains share one sample of origin, sequenced in a study of T-cell memory formation after mild COVID-19. MiXCR was run by TCRdb on the 5' RACE reads, yielding one entry per CDR3 protein. The sample holds about 240,000 distinct CDR3 sequences, over 8.5% seen once. Sequencing was carried out using PBMCs or a T cell subset sorted from them (not recorded which). The receptors were gathered from a man younger than 35 who had mild COVID-19 (a few samples of this study predate the infection). Cell type and time point are not known.

CDR3 region: CASSLWDRQETQYF. In DNA form, the CDR3 reads TGCGCCAGCAGCTTGTGGGACAGACAAGAGACCCAGTACTTC. This chain uses TRBV5-1 with TRBJ2-5; 7 positions agree with TRBD1. The germline gives CDR1 SGHRS, CDR2 YFSETQ. Losses at the gene ends were 1 base for V and 2 bases for J; bases not matched to a gene: 2. The CDR3 spans 14 residues.

About this clonotype: Germline is not matched at one junction end, which may reflect a read error. This sequence joins TRBV5-1 and TRBJ2-7; TRBD1 is a possible D gene (6 bases). The V gene's germline CDR1 is SGHRS and CDR2 YFSETQ. The CDR3 has 15 amino acids. Here the CDR3 DNA reads TGCGCAAGCAGCTGGGGACAACCGAGAACCTACGAGCAGTACTTC. Encoded protein: CASSWGQPRTYEQYF.

This clonotype was seen repeatedly, ten times or more. V gene TRBV7-2 combines with J gene TRBJ2-7; 7 bases are shared with TRBD2. This CDR3 is 14 amino acids long. Germline loops: CDR1 SGHTA, CDR2 FQGNSA. V lost 3 bases to trimming and J lost 3 bases; unmatched junction nucleotides: 5. CDR3 sequence (DNA): TGTGCCAGCAGCTTCGGCAGGGAGGGCTACGAGCAGTACTTC. It translates to CASSFGREGYEQYF. The variable domain in full, completed from reference TRBV7-2 and TRBJ2-7, reads GAGVSQSPSNKVTEKGKDVELRCDPISGHTALYWYRQSLGQGLEFLIYFQGNSAPDKSGLPSDRFSAERTGGSVSTLTIQRTQQEDSAVYLCASSFGREGYEQYFGPGTRLTVT.

In its sample, this clonotype was seen many times. This chain links TRBV11-2 with TRBJ2-3; D is unclear. Germline V CDR1 and CDR2: SGHAT, FQNNGV. Trimming took 1 base from V and 2 from J, leaving 7 bases between them. CDR3 length equals 14 residues. CDR3 loop: CASSLAGATDTQYF. The DNA for the CDR3 is TGTGCCAGCAGCTTAGCGGGCGCCACAGATACGCAGTATTTT. The entire variable domain, with the rest obtained from reference TRBV11-2 and TRBJ2-3, is as follows: EAGVAQSPRYKIIEKRQSVAFWCNPISGHATLYWYQQILGQGPKLLIQFQNNGVVDDSQLPKDRFSAERLKGVDSTLKIQPAKLEDSAVYLCASSLAGATDTQYFGPGTRLTVL.

The chain links TRBV3-1 to TRBJ2-1; 8 bases align to TRBD2. This CDR3 is built from 17 residues. V dropped 0 bases and J dropped 6; count of bases not matched to a gene: 10. CDR1 is LGHDT and CDR2 is YNNKEL in the germline V gene (reference sequence). In DNA form, the CDR3 reads TGTGCCAGCAGCCAAGATTGGTTGCGGGGGGCAACCAATGAGCAGTTCTTC. Protein sequence: CASSQDWLRGATNEQFF.